A single sample gave rise to the 29 T cell receptor beta chains below, sequenced in a study of T-cell memory formation after mild COVID-19. TCRdb recomputed calls from the 5' RACE reads with MiXCR, one row per CDR3 protein. This sample has roughly 340,000 distinct CDR3 sequences, with around 15% found just once. Sample: PBMCs or a T cell subset sorted from them (not recorded which). These TCRs come from a man aged 18 to 29 who had mild COVID-19 (a few samples of this study predate the infection). Cell type and time point are not known.

There are a few counts of this clonotype. The V and J genes are TRBV20-1 and TRBJ1-2, with D perhaps TRBD1 (6 bases). V was pared by 5 bases and J by 8 bases, with 15 bases between. The germline CDR1 and CDR2 sequences are DFQATT and SNEGSKA (reference sequence). CDR3 size: 12 residues. CDR3 coding DNA: TGCAGTGCTGCTAGGGGGGGTAACGGCTACACCTTC. Translating it yields CSAARGGNGYTF.

This clonotype was observed a few times. V gene TRBV10-3 combines with J gene TRBJ2-1; 11 nucleotides line up with TRBD2. CDR1 is ENHRY, CDR2 SYGVKD, per germline. CDR3 size: 18 residues. With 0 bases clipped from V and 1 base from J, the junction kept 5 bases outside the gene matches. CDR3 nucleotide sequence: TGTGCCATCAGTGAGTCTTCTAGCGGGGGGACATCCTACAATGAGCAGTTCTTC. The encoded protein is CAISESSSGGTSYNEQFF.

A few counts support this clonotype. This chain uses TRBV5-1 with TRBJ2-7; TRBD2 aligns across 13 bases. V shed 7 bases, J shed 0 bases, and the junction held 4 bases outside the gene matches. The CDR3 is 15 residues long. In germline, CDR1 is SGHRS, CDR2 YFSETQ. This CDR3 reads CASGLAGATSYEQYF. In nucleotides, the CDR3 is TGCGCCAGCGGACTAGCGGGGGCCACCTCCTACGAGCAGTACTTC.

This clonotype was counted between two and nine times. The chain couples TRBV4-1 to TRBJ1-2; D unclear. This CDR3 is built from 15 residues. In germline, CDR1 is MGHRA, CDR2 YSYEKL. Trimming pared 4 bases from V and 9 bases from J, leaving 21 bases between. The CDR3 coding sequence is TGCGCCAGCAGCCGAGTCCTGGACCCTACCGGGAGCTACACCTTC. It codes for CASSRVLDPTGSYTF.

In the case of this clonotype: A junction boundary mismatches the germline segment, possibly from a read error. The chain has TRBV19 and TRBJ2-7; a possible D gene is TRBD2 (5 bases). Germline values: CDR1 LNHDA, CDR2 SQIVND (reference sequence). This CDR3 is 14 amino acids long. The CDR3 sequence is CACSVSVAGYEQYF. CDR3 nucleotide sequence: TGTGCCTGTAGTGTCAGCGTTGCGGGCTACGAGCAGTACTTC.

This chain joins TRBV7-2 and TRBJ2-2; 8 bases are shared with TRBD2. The germline V gene encodes CDR1 SGHTA and CDR2 FQGNSA. The CDR3 has 15 amino acids. V shed 2 bases and J 7 bases; nucleotides not matched to a gene: 6. CDR3: CASSLFRGGIGELFF. CDR3 sequence (DNA): TGTGCCAGCAGCTTATTCCGGGGGGGCATCGGGGAGCTGTTTTTT.

A note on this clonotype: A much bigger clone sits one base away, suggesting this may be a read error. V gene TRBV6-2 or TRBV6-3 combines with J gene TRBJ1-1, with D uncertain. Germline CDR1 is MNHEY and CDR2 is SVGEGT. The V end lost 4 bases, the J end lost 1 base, and 4 bases lay between the germline ends. The CDR3 runs 12 residues. The CDR3 DNA follows: TGTGCCAGCAGTTGGAGGAACACTGAAGCTTTCTTT. This codes for CASSWRNTEAFF.

The chain is built from TRBV28 and TRBJ1-2, with a weak D call TRBD1 (6 bases). The germline V gene encodes CDR1 MDHEN and CDR2 SYDVKM. The CDR3 has 14 residues. With 11 bases removed from V and 8 bases from J, the gap between germline ends came to 24 bases. CDR3 in DNA: TGTGCCTGCGGGGAGGACAGACCGTATCGGGGCTACACCTTC. This sequence encodes CACGEDRPYRGYTF.

The rearrangement links TRBV20-1 to TRBJ2-2; tentative D call: TRBD1 (5 bases). CDR3 size: 12 residues. The germline CDR1 and CDR2 sequences are DFQATT and SNEGSKA (reference sequence). The V end lost 0 bases, the J end lost 6 bases, and 5 bases lay between the germline ends. The CDR3 nucleotides read TGCAGTGCTAGAGAAGGGGCCGGGGAGCTGTTTTTT. This sequence encodes CSAREGAGELFF.

This clonotype appeared a few times. The genes are TRBV6-1 and TRBJ2-5; D remains ambiguous. Germline V lookup: CDR1 MNHNS, CDR2 SASEGT. Trimming took 5 bases from V and 3 from J, leaving 16 bases between them. This CDR3 comprises 15 residues. DNA for the CDR3: TGTGCCAGCAGTACCCCCCTTTTCCGTAAAGAGACCCAGTACTTC. This codes for CASSTPLFRKETQYF.

This clonotype was detected only a few times. The V and J genes are TRBV2 and TRBJ1-3; D is undetermined. The CDR3 runs to 12 residues. The V end lost 2 bases, the J end lost 3 bases, and 2 bases lay between the germline ends. In germline, CDR1 is SNHLY, CDR2 FYNNEI. The CDR3 region has the DNA TGTGCCAGCAGTGAAAATGGAAACACCATATATTTT. Translating gives CASSENGNTIYF.

This chain joins TRBV24-1 and TRBJ1-5; D gene uncertain. Germline loops: CDR1 KGHDR, CDR2 SFDVKD. CDR3 length: 15 amino acids. V was cut by 10 bases and J by 6 bases, with 21 bases left in between. CDR3 bases: TGTGCCACGGAAATCCGGACTCCGGATGGTCAGCCCCAGCATTTT. It yields the protein CATEIRTPDGQPQHF.

Only a few counts were recorded for this clonotype. The genes are TRBV7-3 and TRBJ1-1, with a weak D call TRBD1 (6 bases). V lost 5 bases to trimming and J lost 8 bases, with 12 bases between them. This CDR3 spans 12 amino acids. CDR1 and CDR2 from the germline V gene are SGHTA and FQGTGA. The CDR3 region is CASSMTGVEAFF. CDR3 DNA: TGTGCCAGCAGCATGACAGGAGTAGAAGCTTTCTTT.

At least ten counts were recorded for this clonotype. The rearrangement links TRBV6-2 or TRBV6-3 to TRBJ2-4; no firm D call. In germline, CDR1 is MNHEY, CDR2 SVGEGT. V dropped 10 bases and J dropped 0 bases, with 13 bases sitting between them. The CDR3 has 14 amino acids. CDR3 DNA sequence: TGTGCCACCAGCATGGATTCAGCCAAAAACATTCAGTACTTC. It is translated as CATSMDSAKNIQYF.

This sequence joins TRBV6-2 or TRBV6-3 and TRBJ2-1; D is unclear. CDR3 length equals 11 residues. V was shortened by 6 bases and J by 5 bases, with 5 bases between the two germline ends. The germline V gene encodes CDR1 MNHEY and CDR2 SVGEGT. The CDR3 spells CASRRHNEQFF. In DNA form, the CDR3 reads TGTGCCAGCAGGCGGCACAATGAGCAGTTCTTC.

This clonotype showed up just a few times. The DNA for the CDR3 is TGTGCCAGCACCTGGAGCTTTAACACTGAAGCTTTCTTT. Protein: CASTWSFNTEAFF. The chain carries TRBV12-3 or TRBV12-4 and TRBJ1-1; D gene ambiguous. The CDR3 is made up of 13 amino acids. V was pared by 7 bases and J by 2 bases, with 11 bases between.

V gene TRBV7-6 combines with J gene TRBJ2-2; D unresolved. With 6 bases removed from V and 2 bases from J, the gap between germline ends came to 10 bases. The CDR3 covers 14 residues. Germline assignment: CDR1 SGHVS and CDR2 FNYEAQ. In nucleotides, the CDR3 is TGTGCCAGCAGTCCCGACCCCAACACCGGGGAGCTGTTTTTT. Its translation is CASSPDPNTGELFF.

This clonotype was found a few times. This sequence joins TRBV6-5 and TRBJ1-2, with D tentatively TRBD1 (6 bases). The germline V gene has CDR1 MNHEY and CDR2 SVGAGI. V gave up 3 bases and J gave up 8 bases, with 13 bases separating them. CDR3 length: 13 amino acids. The CDR3 here is CASSYQGLGGYTF. The CDR3 DNA reads as TGTGCCAGCAGTTATCAGGGGCTGGGCGGCTACACCTTC.

The rearrangement links TRBV7-9 to TRBJ2-7; TRBD1 is a possible D gene (6 bases). Looked up from germline, CDR1 is SEHNR and CDR2 is FQNEAQ (reference sequence). V shed 3 bases and J shed 4 bases, with 13 bases lying between them. CDR3 length: 14 amino acids. Written as DNA, the CDR3 is TGTGCCAGCAGCTTCGGTCAGGGGTCGTACGAGCAGTACGTC. Amino acid sequence: CASSFGQGSYEQYV.

V usage is TRBV29-1 and J usage is TRBJ1-1; a weak D match, TRBD1 (6 bases). Germline values: CDR1 SQVTM, CDR2 ANQGSEA. There are 14 residues in the CDR3. Trimming took off 0 bases at V and 6 bases at J, with 14 bases between the two ends. The CDR3 nucleotides are TGCAGCGTTGAAGACCGGGGGGCCCTCGCTGAAGCTTTCTTT. Translating it yields CSVEDRGALAEAFF.

This chain connects TRBV6-2 or TRBV6-3 to TRBJ2-7; D is unclear. Germline V gives CDR1 MNHEY, CDR2 SVGEGT. V lost 5 bases and J lost 2, with 13 bases in between. CDR3 length equals 14 residues. The CDR3: CASSELVFPYEQYF. The CDR3 coding sequence is TGTGCCAGCAGTGAGTTGGTTTTTCCCTACGAGCAGTACTTC.

The rearrangement links TRBV29-1 to TRBJ1-2; D gene uncertain. V gave up 8 bases and J gave up 4 bases, with 14 bases separating them. The CDR3 is 12 residues long. From germline, CDR1 is SQVTM and CDR2 ANQGSEA. The chain's CDR3 is CSIEDLGYGYTF. DNA for the CDR3: TGCAGCATAGAGGACCTGGGCTATGGCTACACCTTC.

The table lists this clonotype with a few counts. V usage is TRBV7-9 and J usage is TRBJ1-6; D unresolved. The germline CDR1 and CDR2 sequences are SEHNR and FQNEAQ (reference sequence). The CDR3 is 14 residues long. V shed 1 base and J shed 9 bases, with 10 bases lying between them. CDR3 region: CASSLVGFRSPLHF. The CDR3 DNA reads TGTGCCAGCAGCTTAGTCGGGTTCCGTTCACCCCTCCACTTT. Supplemented by reference TRBV7-9 and TRBJ1-6, the full variable domain reads DTGVSQNPRHKITKRGQNVTFRCDPISEHNRLYWYRQTLGQGPEFLTYFQNEAQLEKSRLLSDRFSAERPKGSFSTLEIQRTEQGDSAMYLCASSLVGFRSPLHFGNGTRLTVT.

This clonotype came up a few times. This chain joins TRBV24-1 and TRBJ2-4, with a weak D call TRBD2 (5 bases). This CDR3 region has 15 residues. Germline assignment: CDR1 KGHDR and CDR2 SFDVKD. Trimming stripped 4 bases from V and 3 bases from J, with 12 bases between. CDR3 loop: CATSERGMGKNIQYF. The CDR3 region has the DNA TGTGCCACCAGTGAACGGGGAATGGGCAAAAACATTCAGTACTTC.

This clonotype was seen only a few times. The rearrangement uses TRBV2 and TRBJ2-5; 14 nucleotides line up with TRBD2. The CDR3 sequence is 14 residues long. In germline, CDR1 is SNHLY, CDR2 FYNNEI. V shed 6 bases and J 5 bases; nucleotides not matched to a gene: 2. DNA for the CDR3: TGTGCCAGCAGGGGACTAGCGGGGGTTGAGACCCAGTACTTC. This sequence encodes CASRGLAGVETQYF.

This clonotype appeared a few times. V gene TRBV6-5 combines with J gene TRBJ2-3, with 10 bases identical to TRBD2. The CDR3 covers 15 residues. Germline values: CDR1 MNHEY, CDR2 SVGAGI. V shed 8 bases and J 0 bases; nucleotides not matched to a gene: 5. CDR3: CASGPLAGSTDTQYF. The CDR3 nucleotides are TGTGCCAGCGGACCACTAGCGGGGAGCACAGATACGCAGTATTTT.

In its sample, this clonotype was seen a few times. The V gene is TRBV6-6, the J gene TRBJ1-3; D remains ambiguous. CDR3 size: 14 residues. Looked up from germline, CDR1 is MNHNY and CDR2 is SVGAGI (reference sequence). V was cut by 6 bases and J by 0 bases, with 9 bases left in between. CDR3 DNA: TGTGCCAGCAGCAAAAGTGACTCTGGAAACACCATATATTTT. It is translated as CASSKSDSGNTIYF.

The V gene is TRBV5-1, the J gene TRBJ1-1; no clear D gene. The CDR3 runs to 14 residues. The germline V and J ends were trimmed by 4 bases and 5 bases, with 15 bases remaining between them. Germline CDR1 and CDR2: SGHRS and YFSETQ. This chain's CDR3 is CASSHHGQNTEAFF. The CDR3 DNA follows: TGCGCCAGCAGCCACCACGGGCAGAATACTGAAGCTTTCTTT.

The CDR3 nucleotides read TGTGCCAGCAGCTTATCGTGGACAGGGAGCTCCTACAATGAGCAGTTCTTC. Translated: CASSLSWTGSSYNEQFF. The chain recombines TRBV7-6 with TRBJ2-1; 8 nucleotides match TRBD1. CDR3 size: 17 residues. Trimming at V came to 2 bases and at J to 0 bases, leaving 6 bases not matched to a gene. The germline V gene has CDR1 SGHVS and CDR2 FNYEAQ.